This T cell receptor (beta chain) is drawn from a study of T cells after yellow fever vaccination. This clonotype was found a few times. Its cognate antigen is unknown. Findings and limits, study-wide: Abundant bulk-population clonotypes could contaminate the FACS-sorted repertoires.

V was clipped by 1 base and J by 4 bases, with 6 bases between them. This CDR3 has 13 amino acids. In germline, CDR1 is LGHDT, CDR2 YNNKEL (reference sequence). The authors made TCR cDNA by 5'RACE template switching, adding a universal primer site and UMIs. MiXCR, applied by TCRdb to the 5' RACE reads, yields one record per CDR3 protein. The sample includes approximately 250,000 distinct CDR3 sequences, roughly 4.8% of them seen just once. This receptor was obtained from a man between 18 and 35 years old who received the YFV17D yellow fever vaccine. The specimen comprised CD4+ T cells sorted from PBMCs, sampled on the day of the yellow fever booster vaccination. The rearrangement links TRBV3-1 to TRBJ2-3; D might be TRBD2 (5 bases). In DNA form, the CDR3 reads TGTGCCAGCAGCCAAGGGCGGGCAGATACGCAGTATTTT. This encodes CASSQGRADTQYF.